Described below is a single T cell receptor beta chain sequence and its context. What it binds is unknown. This sample stems from a study of blood T cells in healthy people across ages. The CDR3 totals 15 residues. The V and J ends lost 6 bases and 5 bases, in that order; junction bases with no gene match: 7. Overall study results and limits: The recorded TCR beta diversity per million T cells decreased in a roughly linear manner with age.

The use of a sample-barcoded 5' primer and a J-beta primer mix characterized a second PCR of roughly 7 to 12 cycles. Carrying 12 random nucleotides, a template-switch adaptor labeled each individual cDNA molecule. TCRdb reprocessed the 5' RACE reads via MiXCR and lists one record per CDR3 protein. The table includes some 760,000 distinct CDR3 sequences, roughly 25% detected once. The authors isolated at least 6 million PBMCs per sample. These records were also assigned to another study, of T cells of mothers and their children. Turning to that study: Clones that were microchimeric and persistent were not detected among T cells.

The genes are TRBV12-3 or TRBV12-4 and TRBJ2-5, with 12 bases aligning to TRBD2. The source material was blood. The sequence derives from a boy between 10 and 17 years old in good health. The CDR3 DNA reads as TGTGCCAGCAGGAGGACTAGCGGGGAGAAGGAGACCCAGTACTTC. Protein: CASRRTSGEKETQYF.